The following is a T cell receptor beta chain sequence with its context. The antigen remains undetermined. This record comes from a study of blood T cells in healthy people across ages. Overall study findings and caveats: Estimated diversity across one million T cells was deemed an underestimate.

V was clipped by 6 bases and J by 0 bases; unmatched bases: 5. The length of the CDR3 is 15 residues. Looked up from germline, CDR1 is MNHEY and CDR2 is SVGEGT. Next came a second PCR, run for roughly 7 to 12 cycles, which used a sample-barcoded 5' primer along with a J-beta primer mix. TCRdb analysed the 5' RACE reads with MiXCR anew, one entry per CDR3 protein. The repertoire holds hundreds of thousands of distinct CDR3 sequences, with roughly two fifths as singletons. The rearrangement links TRBV6-2 or TRBV6-3 to TRBJ2-3; TRBD2 aligns across 8 bases. The clonotype originates from a man at least 80 years old in good health. The sample comprised blood. The CDR3 here is CASRRLALSTDTQYF. The DNA of the CDR3 is TGTGCCAGCAGGAGACTAGCGCTGAGCACAGATACGCAGTATTTT.